This T cell receptor (beta chain) was obtained from a study of OX40 agonist ivuxolimab in advanced cancers. The CDR3 is made up of 13 amino acids. Trimming removed 3 bases from V and 0 bases from J, with 6 bases in between. CDR1 is KGHSH and CDR2 is LQKENI in the germline V gene. Libraries were prepared by immunoSEQ multiplex PCR; TCRdb keeps only in-frame clonotypes and omits some of them. Of 60,000 to 100,000 clones detected, 92% appear once; the ten largest clones hold around 0.5%. The clonotype originates from an adult with an advanced solid tumor such as melanoma, head and neck, liver or kidney cancer. The specimen comprised CD4+ or CD8+ T cells sorted from blood, sampled in a trial of the OX40 agonist ivuxolimab. The chain is built from TRBV18 and TRBJ2-7, with D unresolved. CDR3 coding DNA: TGTGCCAGCTCACCGGTTCCCTCCTACGAGCAGTACTTC. Its protein product is CASSPVPSYEQYF.